Listed here are 2 T cell receptor beta chains from one sample, sequenced in a study of cytomegalovirus exposure and HLA in healthy donors. This PCR relied on a set of 60 Vbeta primers and 13 Jbeta primers. Produced via immunoSEQ multiplex PCR; TCRdb's table is partial and in-frame only. Of 150,000 to 200,000 clones listed, approximately 79% are singletons. The sample consisted of PBMCs. These receptors all stem from a man aged 50 or older in good health and CMV-seropositive.

The chain is built from TRBV5-1 and TRBJ1-1; maybe TRBD1 (6 bases). The V gene's germline CDR1 is SGHRS and CDR2 YFSETQ. The CDR3 has 15 amino acids. The V and J ends lost 4 bases and 3 bases respectively, with 16 bases between them. CDR3 in amino acids: CASSLSGVTDTEAFF. The CDR3 nucleotides are TGCGCCAGCAGCCTATCAGGGGTGACGGACACTGAAGCTTTCTTT. The whole variable domain, remainder taken from reference TRBV5-1 and TRBJ1-1, is KAGVTQTPRYLIKTRGQQVTLSCSPISGHRSVSWYQQTPGQGLQFLFEYFSETQRNKGNFPGRFSGRQFSNSRSEMNVSTLELGDSALYLCASSLSGVTDTEAFFGQGTRLTVV.

The chain links TRBV12-5 to TRBJ1-2; the D gene is possibly TRBD1 (6 bases). The germline V gene encodes CDR1 LGHNT and CDR2 FRNRAP. This CDR3 contains 12 residues. Trimming pared 5 bases from V and 7 bases from J, leaving 11 bases between. In DNA, the CDR3 is TGTGCTAGTGGTGAATCAGGGGCTGGCTACACCTTC. Protein product: CASGESGAGYTF. Looking up the rest from reference TRBV12-5 and TRBJ1-2 gives the full variable domain: DARVTQTPRHKVTEMGQEVTMRCQPILGHNTVFWYRQTMMQGLELLAYFRNRAPLDDSGMPKDRFSAEMPDATLATLKIQPSEPRDSAVYFCASGESGAGYTFGSGTRLTVV.